The 23 T cell receptor beta chains reported below all come from one sample, sequenced in a study of blood T cell repertoires in COVID-19. Sequencing used immunoSEQ multiplex PCR; TCRdb keeps in-frame clones, though not all of them. This sample yields more than 95,000 clones, of which roughly four fifths are seen a single time; 9.4% belongs to the top ten. The source material was peripheral blood. These receptors were obtained from a woman in her 70s with acute or convalescent COVID-19.

The rearrangement links TRBV30 to TRBJ2-7; 9 bases align to TRBD1. Germline V gene sequence: CDR1 GTSNPN, CDR2 SVGIG (reference sequence). Trimming took 5 bases from V and 6 from J; bases not matched to a gene: 5. The CDR3 runs 12 residues. In DNA, the CDR3 is TGTGCCTGGGGGACAGGGACTGGCGAGCAGTACTTC. Translation gives CAWGTGTGEQYF.

This clone has just one count. The genes are TRBV9 and TRBJ1-1; the match to TRBD1 covers 9 bases. The germline V gene encodes CDR1 SGDLS and CDR2 YYNGEE. This CDR3 is built from 17 residues. With V trimmed by 0 bases and J by 1 base, 7 bases remained unmatched. The DNA of the CDR3 is TGTGCCAGCAGCGTAGAACAGGGGGCATCGGGGAACACTGAAGCTTTCTTT. Translation: CASSVEQGASGNTEAFF.

This sequence joins TRBV29-1 and TRBJ2-5; 7 bases are shared with TRBD1. The trim removed 7 bases at V and 4 bases at J, leaving 9 bases unmatched. There are 13 residues in the CDR3. Germline values: CDR1 SQVTM, CDR2 ANQGSEA. CDR3 amino acids: CSGNDRVGETQYF. The CDR3 DNA reads as TGCAGCGGGAATGACAGGGTCGGAGAGACCCAGTACTTC.

V and J are TRBV7-9 and TRBJ2-7, with D maybe TRBD1 (6 bases). The CDR3 has 14 amino acids. V was shortened by 5 bases and J by 3 bases, with 14 bases between the two germline ends. Looked up from germline, CDR1 is SEHNR and CDR2 is FQNEAQ (reference sequence). The chain's CDR3 is CASSLEDSSYEQYF. CDR3 sequence (DNA): TGTGCCAGCAGCCTGGAGGACAGTAGCTACGAGCAGTACTTC.

This clone showed up just a few times. The chain has TRBV5-8 and TRBJ2-3, with TRBD2 matching 13 bases. Trimming took 4 bases from V and 9 from J; bases not matched to a gene: 5. The CDR3 contains 14 residues. From germline, CDR1 is SGHTS and CDR2 YDEGEE. The CDR3 sequence: CASSPTSGGVTQYF. CDR3 nucleotide sequence: TGTGCCAGCAGCCCTACTAGCGGGGGGGTAACGCAGTATTTT.

The chain carries TRBV28 and TRBJ1-2; TRBD1 is a possible D gene (5 bases). This CDR3 is built from 15 residues. The germline V gene has CDR1 MDHEN and CDR2 SYDVKM. The V end lost 6 bases, the J end lost 4 bases, and 18 bases lay between the germline ends. The CDR3 reads CASSHWEGFGYGYTF. DNA of the CDR3: TGTGCCAGCAGCCACTGGGAGGGGTTCGGCTATGGCTACACCTTC.

This chain joins TRBV18 and TRBJ1-4; TRBD1 matches 7 bases. The CDR3 has 12 residues. The V gene end was trimmed by 6 bases and the J gene end by 8 bases; junction bases not matched to a gene: 3. CDR1 and CDR2 (germline): KGHSH, LQKENI. This chain's CDR3 is CASSGTDEKLFF. CDR3 bases: TGTGCCAGCTCGGGGACAGACGAAAAACTGTTTTTT. Together with reference TRBV18 and TRBJ1-4, the CDR3 gives the full variable domain: NAGVMQNPRHLVRRRGQEARLRCSPMKGHSHVYWYRQLPEEGLKFMVYLQKENIIDESGMPKERFSAEFPKEGPSILRIQQVVRGDSAAYFCASSGTDEKLFFGSGTQLSVL.

This chain connects TRBV27 to TRBJ1-2, with 9 bases fitting TRBD1. V gave up 2 bases and J gave up 7 bases; unmatched junction bases: 2. CDR3 length: 13 residues. In germline, CDR1 is MNHEY, CDR2 SMNVEV (reference sequence). CDR3 DNA: TGTGCCAGCAGTTTACAGGACAGGGGTGGCTACACCTTC. Its protein product is CASSLQDRGGYTF.

This sequence joins TRBV30 and TRBJ1-6, with 7 bases fitting TRBD1. Per the germline V gene, CDR1 is GTSNPN and CDR2 is SVGIG (reference sequence). Trimming took 0 bases from V and 6 from J; bases not matched to a gene: 17. The CDR3 consists of 19 residues. The CDR3 bases are TGTGCCTGGAGTGTACTCCGACAGGGAAGCTTGAGTGGTAATTCACCCCTCCACTTT. Its translation is CAWSVLRQGSLSGNSPLHF.

CDR3 sequence (DNA): TGTGCCAGCTGCGGGGCCCCGGGAGATACGCAGTATTTT. Its protein product is CASCGAPGDTQYF. The rearrangement links TRBV6-5 to TRBJ2-3; tentative D call: TRBD2 (6 bases). V lost 8 bases and J lost 5, with 14 bases in between. In germline, CDR1 is MNHEY, CDR2 SVGAGI. The CDR3 is 13 residues long.

This chain connects TRBV19 to TRBJ2-1; 10 positions agree with TRBD1. CDR3 length equals 17 residues. Germline trimming cut 5 bases from V and 8 bases from J; bases unmatched to any gene: 15. Germline V gives CDR1 LNHDA, CDR2 SQIVND (reference sequence). CDR3 sequence (DNA): TGTGCCAGTAGTCTATCCGGGACAGGGGATTTCATCCATGAGCAGTTCTTC. Translation: CASSLSGTGDFIHEQFF.

The chain recombines TRBV6-1 with TRBJ1-4; D gene uncertain. CDR1 is MNHNS, CDR2 SASEGT, per germline. There are 17 residues in the CDR3. Trimming shortened V by 2 bases and J by 0 bases, and 13 bases separated the two germline ends. The CDR3 DNA sequence: TGTGCCAGCAGTGAACCCTCCCGGGTTGCAACTAATGAAAAACTGTTTTTT. Protein: CASSEPSRVATNEKLFF.

The gene calls are TRBV6-1 and TRBJ1-5; D is perhaps TRBD1 (5 bases). The CDR3 consists of 13 residues. Germline assignment: CDR1 MNHNS and CDR2 SASEGT. Trimming shortened V by 3 bases and J by 5 bases, and 8 bases separated the two germline ends. Here the CDR3 DNA reads TGTGCCAGCAGTGACAGGGAGGATCAGCCCCAGCATTTT. Encoded protein: CASSDREDQPQHF.

This chain links TRBV2 with TRBJ2-5; perhaps TRBD2 as D (5 bases). V was shortened by 11 bases and J by 7 bases, with 14 bases between the two germline ends. From germline, CDR1 is SNHLY and CDR2 FYNNEI. The CDR3 consists of 11 residues. The CDR3 region is CAGLGEGTQYF. The CDR3 DNA reads as TGTGCCGGACTCGGGGAAGGGACCCAGTACTTC.

The J gene is TRBJ1-4, the V gene TRBV29-1; D perhaps matches TRBD1 (6 bases). V gave up 8 bases and J gave up 0 bases, with 10 bases separating them. CDR1 and CDR2 (germline): SQVTM, ANQGSEA. There are 13 residues in the CDR3. The CDR3 nucleotides read TGCAGCATCCGGACAGCAACTAATGAAAAACTGTTTTTT. Residues: CSIRTATNEKLFF.

The genes are TRBV18 and TRBJ1-6; the D gene is possibly TRBD1 (6 bases). Germline CDR1 KGHSH, CDR2 LQKENI. The CDR3 runs 20 residues. V dropped 3 bases and J dropped 1 base, with 22 bases sitting between them. The CDR3 here is CASSPTGTTKGASYNSPLHF. The DNA for the CDR3 is TGTGCCAGCTCACCTACCGGGACAACAAAAGGGGCTTCCTATAATTCACCCCTCCACTTT.

This clone was picked up one time. This chain joins TRBV4-3 and TRBJ2-1, with D perhaps TRBD2 (6 bases). Trimming cost V 1 base and J 6 bases, with 16 bases left between them. Germline V gives CDR1 LGHNA, CDR2 YSLEER. CDR3 length: 16 residues. The CDR3 reads CASSQGWPRDSNEQFF. The CDR3 coding sequence is TGCGCCAGCAGCCAAGGGTGGCCTCGGGACTCCAATGAGCAGTTCTTC.

With regard to this clone: Other DNA sequences from this sample encode an identical CDR3 as well. The chain links TRBV5-6 to TRBJ2-3, with D possibly matching TRBD2 (6 bases). The CDR3 totals 14 residues. CDR1 and CDR2 from the germline V gene are SGHDT and YYEEEE. With 4 bases removed from V and 3 bases from J, the gap between germline ends came to 12 bases. CDR3 bases: TGTGCCAGCAGCAGCGGACTACCAACAGATACGCAGTATTTT. Translation gives CASSSGLPTDTQYF.

This rearrangement joins TRBV7-9 to TRBJ1-6, with 7 bases fitting TRBD1. This CDR3 has 15 amino acids. V gave up 5 bases and J gave up 6 bases; unmatched junction bases: 7. CDR1 and CDR2 from the germline V gene are SEHNR and FQNEAQ (reference sequence). For the CDR3, the DNA is TGTGCCAGCAGCCCTCCCGGGACAGCTAATTCACCCCTCCACTTT. As protein: CASSPPGTANSPLHF.

The J gene is TRBJ2-5, the V gene TRBV10-2; no clear D gene. The CDR3 contains 13 residues. Looked up from germline, CDR1 is WSHSY and CDR2 is SAAADI. The V end lost 2 bases, the J end lost 5 bases, and 9 bases lay between the germline ends. CDR3 region: CASSEGSDETQYF. The CDR3 nucleotides are TGCGCCAGCAGTGAGGGAAGCGACGAGACCCAGTACTTC.

This clone was counted a few times. The chain uses TRBV28 and TRBJ1-3, with D possibly being TRBD1 (5 bases). From germline, CDR1 is MDHEN and CDR2 SYDVKM. The CDR3 length is 16 residues. V gave up 2 bases and J gave up 0 bases, with 11 bases separating them. The CDR3 sequence: CASSLDDSLSGNTIYF. For the CDR3, the DNA is TGTGCCAGCAGTTTAGACGACAGCCTCTCTGGAAACACCATATATTTT.

V usage is TRBV28 and J usage is TRBJ2-6, with D perhaps TRBD1 (6 bases). The germline CDR1 and CDR2 sequences are MDHEN and SYDVKM. Deletions cut 6 bases from V and 2 bases from J, with 11 bases between. The length of the CDR3 is 15 residues. In DNA form, the CDR3 reads TGTGCCAGCAGCCCGACAGGAGCTGGGGCCAACGTCCTGACTTTC. Translated, it gives CASSPTGAGANVLTF.

This clone was seen a handful of times. The chain links TRBV7-2 to TRBJ1-1, with D tentatively TRBD1 (5 bases). In germline, CDR1 is SGHTA, CDR2 FQGNSA. V lost 1 base and J lost 1, with 10 bases in between. The CDR3 extends over 15 amino acids. For the CDR3, the DNA is TGTGCCAGCAGCTTAGGTATCAGGGAGAACACTGAAGCTTTCTTT. Translated: CASSLGIRENTEAFF. Variable domain in full (rest from reference TRBV7-2 and TRBJ1-1): GAGVSQSPSNKVTEKGKDVELRCDPISGHTALYWYRQSLGQGLEFLIYFQGNSAPDKSGLPSDRFSAERTGGSVSTLTIQRTQQEDSAVYLCASSLGIRENTEAFFGQGTRLTVV.